The rows below give T cell receptor beta chains drawn from one sample of a study of cytomegalovirus exposure and HLA in healthy donors. Method: immunoSEQ multiplex PCR; TCRdb's copy keeps in-frame clones and lacks some. Of 90,000 to 130,000 clones in the sample, 60% to 85% were seen once. Sequencing used PBMCs. The receptors here all came from a woman aged 25 to 45 in good health and CMV-seronegative. CDR3s leave out the opening cysteine and the closing phenylalanine or tryptophan. For some rows the clone size is stated as once, few or many, or as a class when expanded; others skip it.

J	size	V	CDR3
TRBJ1-4	-	TRBV15	ATSIIRGQDEKLF
TRBJ2-2	-	TRBV27	ASSIVGARELF
TRBJ2-6	few	TRBV7-9	ASSLKGWALSGANVLT
TRBJ2-1	few	TRBV7-6	ASSPGAGGPQF
TRBJ2-3	-	TRBV2	ASSEMGLWDTQY
TRBJ1-2	-	TRBV27	ASRNRGAGYT
TRBJ2-1	once	TRBV15	ATSRGAGGLGEQF
TRBJ1-3	-	TRBV6-5	ASSYGWASGNTIY
TRBJ1-2	-	TRBV7-8	ASSQTRGSGFGYT
TRBJ1-2	-	TRBV19	ASSSDSNYGYT
TRBJ2-3	-	TRBV27	ASTLGPAGDTDTQY
TRBJ2-5	-	TRBV4-3	ASSQDPDQETQY
TRBJ1-1	-	TRBV27	ASSNRGMNTEAF